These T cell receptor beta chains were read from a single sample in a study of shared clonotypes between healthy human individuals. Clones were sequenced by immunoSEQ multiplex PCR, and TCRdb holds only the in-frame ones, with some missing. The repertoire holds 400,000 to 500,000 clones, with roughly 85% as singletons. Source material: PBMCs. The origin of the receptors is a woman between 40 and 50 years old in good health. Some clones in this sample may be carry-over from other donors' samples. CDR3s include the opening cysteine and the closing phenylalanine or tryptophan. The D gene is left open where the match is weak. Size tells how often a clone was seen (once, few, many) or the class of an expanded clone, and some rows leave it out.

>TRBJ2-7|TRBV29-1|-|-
CSVGTGSFEQYF
TGCAGCGTGGGGACGGGTAGTTTCGAGCAGTACTTC
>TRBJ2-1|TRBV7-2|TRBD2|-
CASSLEGLARGVWNEQFF
TGTGCCAGCAGCTTAGAGGGACTAGCGAGAGGAGTTTGGAATGAGCAGTTCTTC
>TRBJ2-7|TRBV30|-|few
CAWSVRDEQYF
TGTGCCTGGAGTGTAAGGGACGAGCAGTACTTC
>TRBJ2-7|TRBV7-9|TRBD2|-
CASWIAGTYEQYF
TGTGCCAGCTGGATAGCGGGTACCTACGAGCAGTACTTC
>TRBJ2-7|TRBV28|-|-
CASSLVERYRPEQYF
TGTGCCAGCAGTTTAGTTGAAAGGTACCGTCCCGAGCAGTACTTC
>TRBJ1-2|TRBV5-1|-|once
CASSLVAGPNYGYTF
TGCGCCAGCAGCTTGGTGGCAGGACCTAACTATGGCTACACCTTC
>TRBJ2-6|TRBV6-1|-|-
CASSVGSGANVLTF
TGTGCCAGCAGTGTTGGCTCTGGGGCCAACGTCCTGACTTTC
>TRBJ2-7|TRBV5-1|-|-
CASSSSVEQYF
TGCGCCAGCAGCTCCTCAGTAGAGCAGTACTTC
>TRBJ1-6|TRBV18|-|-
CASSPRPGQYNSPLHF
TGTGCCAGCTCACCACGCCCCGGACAATATAATTCACCCCTCCACTTT
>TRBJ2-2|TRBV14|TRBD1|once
CASSRGQGSTGELFF
TGTGCCAGCAGCCGCGGACAGGGGAGCACCGGGGAGCTGTTTTTT
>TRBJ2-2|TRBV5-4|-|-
CASTSKVQGNTGELFF
TGTGCCAGCACCTCCAAGGTCCAGGGGAACACCGGGGAGCTGTTTTTT
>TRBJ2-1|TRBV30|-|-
CAWSPGGDEQFF
TGTGCCTGGAGCCCGGGCGGCGATGAGCAGTTCTTC
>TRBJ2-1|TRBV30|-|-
CAWSVQEKQFF
TGTGCCTGGAGTGTACAAGAAAAGCAGTTCTTC
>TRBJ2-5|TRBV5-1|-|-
CASTPGSSQETQYF
TGCGCCAGTACTCCGGGGAGTTCCCAAGAGACCCAGTACTTC
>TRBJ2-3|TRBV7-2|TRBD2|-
CASSPVGGTDTQYF
TGTGCCAGCAGCCCAGTCGGGGGGACAGATACGCAGTATTTT
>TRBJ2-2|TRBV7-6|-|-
CASSLGGSGELFF
TGTGCCAGCAGCTTAGGTGGGAGTGGGGAGCTGTTTTTT
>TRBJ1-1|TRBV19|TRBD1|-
CASRSAGGTEAFF
TGTGCCAGTAGATCGGCAGGGGGCACTGAAGCTTTCTTT
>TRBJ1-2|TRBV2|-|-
CASSTVRSYGYTF
TGTGCCAGCAGTACCGTCAGGAGCTATGGCTACACCTTC
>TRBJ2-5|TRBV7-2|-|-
CASSTFVTVKETQYF
TGTGCCAGCTCAACCTTCGTTACGGTCAAAGAGACCCAGTACTTC
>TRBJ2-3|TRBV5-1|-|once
CASSLGSRADTQYF
TGCGCCAGCAGCTTGGGATCTAGGGCAGATACGCAGTATTTT
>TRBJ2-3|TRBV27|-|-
CASSKTRLPTDTQYF
TGTGCCAGCAGTAAAACGCGACTACCCACAGATACGCAGTATTTT
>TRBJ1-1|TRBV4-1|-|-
CASSQDLGTLNTEAFF
TGCGCCAGCAGCCAAGATCTAGGGACACTGAACACTGAAGCTTTCTTT
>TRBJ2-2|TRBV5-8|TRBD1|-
CARPTGFTGELFF
TGTGCCCGCCCGACAGGGTTCACCGGGGAGCTGTTTTTT
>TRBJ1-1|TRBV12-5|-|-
CASGPNEGSTEAFF
TGTGCTAGTGGCCCTAATGAGGGAAGTACTGAAGCTTTCTTT
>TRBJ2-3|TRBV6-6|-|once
CASRARELSIDTQYF
TGTGCCAGCAGGGCACGGGAGTTAAGCATAGATACGCAGTATTTT
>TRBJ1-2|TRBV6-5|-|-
CASSYSFREGYGYTF
TGTGCCAGCAGTTACTCGTTCCGGGAGGGCTATGGCTACACCTTC
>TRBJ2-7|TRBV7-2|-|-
CASSLAQGYEQYF
TGTGCCAGCAGCTTAGCGCAGGGCTACGAGCAGTACTTC
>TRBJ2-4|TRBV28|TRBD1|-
CATSPGGGNIQYF
TGTGCCACCAGCCCAGGGGGTGGGAACATTCAGTACTTC
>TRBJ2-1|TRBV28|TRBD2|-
CATNLAGGNNEQFF
TGTGCCACCAATCTAGCGGGAGGAAACAATGAGCAGTTCTTC
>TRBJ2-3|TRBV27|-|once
CASSSSTGHFTDTQYF
TGTGCCAGCAGTTCGTCGACAGGACATTTCACAGATACGCAGTATTTT
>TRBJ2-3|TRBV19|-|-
CASSIGRRAGDTQYF
TGTGCCAGTAGCATCGGTCGCAGGGCAGGAGATACGCAGTATTTT
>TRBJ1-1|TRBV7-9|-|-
CASSLGTGGHTEAFF
TGTGCCAGCAGCTTAGGCACCGGGGGTCACACTGAAGCTTTCTTT
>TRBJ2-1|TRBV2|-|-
CASSRDFGEQFF
TGTGCCAGCAGCAGGGACTTTGGTGAGCAGTTCTTC
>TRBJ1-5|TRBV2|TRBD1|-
CASKGQGGWNQPQHF
TGTGCCAGCAAAGGGCAGGGGGGATGGAATCAGCCCCAGCATTTT
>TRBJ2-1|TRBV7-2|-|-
CASLPGGSYNEQFF
TGTGCCAGCCTACCTGGCGGTTCCTACAATGAGCAGTTCTTC
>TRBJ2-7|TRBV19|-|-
CASSNDPGRGSYEQYF
TGTGCCAGTAGTAACGACCCGGGACGAGGCTCCTACGAGCAGTACTTC
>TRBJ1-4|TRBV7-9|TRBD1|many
CASSSGQGNEKLFF
TGTGCCAGCAGCTCTGGACAGGGGAATGAAAAACTGTTTTTT
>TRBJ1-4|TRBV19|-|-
CASSPGTSLVGGKLFF
TGTGCCAGTAGTCCCGGGACGAGTCTCGTAGGGGGAAAACTGTTTTTT
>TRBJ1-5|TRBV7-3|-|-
CASSLGFRQPQHF
TGTGCCAGCAGCTTAGGCTTCCGACAGCCCCAGCATTTT
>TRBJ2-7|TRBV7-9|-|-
CASSPSSYEQYF
TGTGCCAGCAGCCCCAGCTCCTACGAGCAGTACTTC
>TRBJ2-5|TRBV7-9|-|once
CASSSRQDSQETQYF
TGTGCCAGCAGTTCCAGACAGGACTCCCAAGAGACCCAGTACTTC
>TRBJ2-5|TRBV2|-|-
CATTDSQTQYF
TGTGCCACCACGGACAGCCAGACCCAGTACTTC
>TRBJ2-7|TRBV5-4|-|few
CASSLDPSSYEQYF
TGTGCCAGCAGCTTGGACCCTTCCTCCTACGAGCAGTACTTC
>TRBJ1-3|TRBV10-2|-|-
CASRGAGSGNTIYF
TGCGCCAGCAGGGGGGCGGGATCTGGAAACACCATATATTTT
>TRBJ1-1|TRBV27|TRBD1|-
CASSRGQLNTEAFF
TGTGCCAGCAGTAGGGGACAGCTGAACACTGAAGCTTTCTTT